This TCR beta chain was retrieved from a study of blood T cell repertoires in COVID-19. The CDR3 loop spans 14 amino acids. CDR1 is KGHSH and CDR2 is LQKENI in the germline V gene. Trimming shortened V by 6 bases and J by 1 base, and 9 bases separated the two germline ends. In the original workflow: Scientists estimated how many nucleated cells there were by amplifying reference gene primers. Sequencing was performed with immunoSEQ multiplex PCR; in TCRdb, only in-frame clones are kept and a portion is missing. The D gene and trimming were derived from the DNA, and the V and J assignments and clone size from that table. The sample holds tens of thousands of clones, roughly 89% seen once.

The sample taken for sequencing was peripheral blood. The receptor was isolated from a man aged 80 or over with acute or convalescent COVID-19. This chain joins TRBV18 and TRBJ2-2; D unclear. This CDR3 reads CASSRSGNTGELFF. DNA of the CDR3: TGTGCCAGCTCGCGCTCGGGGAACACCGGGGAGCTGTTTTTT.